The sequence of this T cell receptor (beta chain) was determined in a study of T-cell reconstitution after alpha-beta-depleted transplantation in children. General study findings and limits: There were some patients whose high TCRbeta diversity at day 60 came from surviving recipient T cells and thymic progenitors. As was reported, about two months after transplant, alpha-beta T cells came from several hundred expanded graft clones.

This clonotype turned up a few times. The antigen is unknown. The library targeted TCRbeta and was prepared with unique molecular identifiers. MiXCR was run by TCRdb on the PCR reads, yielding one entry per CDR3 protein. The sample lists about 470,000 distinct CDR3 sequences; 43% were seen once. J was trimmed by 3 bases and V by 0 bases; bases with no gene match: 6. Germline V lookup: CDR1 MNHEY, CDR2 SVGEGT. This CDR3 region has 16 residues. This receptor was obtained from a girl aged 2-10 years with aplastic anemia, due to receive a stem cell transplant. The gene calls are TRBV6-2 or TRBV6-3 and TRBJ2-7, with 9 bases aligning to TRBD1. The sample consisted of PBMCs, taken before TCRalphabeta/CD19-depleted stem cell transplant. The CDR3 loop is CASSYSWDRAYYEQYF. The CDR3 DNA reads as TGTGCCAGCAGTTACTCTTGGGACAGGGCTTACTACGAGCAGTACTTC.